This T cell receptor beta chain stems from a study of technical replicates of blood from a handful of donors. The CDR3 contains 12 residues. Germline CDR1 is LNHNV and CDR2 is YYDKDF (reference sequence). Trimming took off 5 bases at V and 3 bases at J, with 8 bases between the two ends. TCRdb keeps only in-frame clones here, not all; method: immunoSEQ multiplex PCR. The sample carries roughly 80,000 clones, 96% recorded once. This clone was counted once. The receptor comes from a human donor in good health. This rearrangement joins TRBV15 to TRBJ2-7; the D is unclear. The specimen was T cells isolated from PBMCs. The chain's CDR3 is CATSSLNYEQYF. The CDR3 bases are TGTGCCACCAGCTCCCTTAACTACGAGCAGTACTTC. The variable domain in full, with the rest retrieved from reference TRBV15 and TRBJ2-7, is DAMVIQNPRYQVTQFGKPVTLSCSQTLNHNVMYWYQQKSSQAPKLLFHYYDKDFNNEADTPDNFQSRRPNTSFCFLDIRSPGLGDTAMYLCATSSLNYEQYFGPGTRLTVT.